This T cell receptor beta chain was captured by sequencing in a study of beta chain features in type 1 diabetes. Points from the study as a whole: All four CD4+ subsets of Type 1 diabetes patients contained TCRB CDR3s that were moderately but significantly shorter. Relative to healthy donors, patients appeared to have naive, central memory and Treg TCRB repertoires that were more similar.

Every isolated RNA sample was fully reverse transcribed, so sequencing captured expressed TCRB transcripts. Here immunoSEQ multiplex PCR was the method, and the copy in TCRdb shows in-frame clones only, minus some. The sample consists of roughly 150,000 clones, about 8.3% of them appearing once. Every single donor gave one heparinised blood draw, and these averaged around 0.12 L. Via CD45RO/CCR7/CD25/CD127/CD95/CD27, cells of the CD4+ naive, central memory, regulatory and stem cell-like memory subsets were sorted. Comment on this clone: What it binds is not known.

Germline V gene lookup returns CDR1 LGHNA and CDR2 YSLEER. The CDR3 covers 15 residues. With 1 base removed from V and 3 bases from J, the gap between germline ends came to 13 bases. This TCR was recovered from a woman aged 18 to 35 with type 1 diabetes. Specimen: central memory CD4+ T cells from blood. The chain is built from TRBV4-3 and TRBJ2-7, with D tentatively TRBD2 (6 bases). DNA of the CDR3: TGCGCCAGCAGCCAAGGATCCGGGAGCGGCTACGAGCAGTACTTC. It yields the protein CASSQGSGSGYEQYF.